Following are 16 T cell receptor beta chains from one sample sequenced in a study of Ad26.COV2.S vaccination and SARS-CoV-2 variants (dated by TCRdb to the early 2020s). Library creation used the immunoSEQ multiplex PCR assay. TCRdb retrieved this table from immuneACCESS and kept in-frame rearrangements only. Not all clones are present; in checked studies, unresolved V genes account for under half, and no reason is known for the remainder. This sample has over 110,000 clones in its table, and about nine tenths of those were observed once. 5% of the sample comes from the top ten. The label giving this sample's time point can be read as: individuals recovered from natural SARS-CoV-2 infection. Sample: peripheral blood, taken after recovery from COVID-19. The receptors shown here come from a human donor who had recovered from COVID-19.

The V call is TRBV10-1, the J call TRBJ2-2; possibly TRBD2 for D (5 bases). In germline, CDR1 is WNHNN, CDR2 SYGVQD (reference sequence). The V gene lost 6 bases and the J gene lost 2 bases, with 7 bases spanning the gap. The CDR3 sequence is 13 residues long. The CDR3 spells CASRRDNTGELFF. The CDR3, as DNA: TGCGCCAGCAGGAGGGATAACACCGGGGAGCTGTTTTTT.

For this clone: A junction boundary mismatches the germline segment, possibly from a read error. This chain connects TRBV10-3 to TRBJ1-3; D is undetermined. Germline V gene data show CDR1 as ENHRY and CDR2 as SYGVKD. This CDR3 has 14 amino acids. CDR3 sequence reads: CAIREGASGNTIYF. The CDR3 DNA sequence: TGTGCCATCCGTGAGGGAGCCTCTGGAAACACCATATATTTT.

The CDR3 coding sequence is TGCGCCAGCAGCTCTAGCGGGGGAGTCAATACGCAGTATTTT. Translation gives CASSSSGGVNTQYF. The chain recombines TRBV5-1 with TRBJ2-3; 10 bases line up with TRBD2. Trimming at V came to 3 bases and at J to 7 bases, leaving 5 bases not matched to a gene. There are 14 residues in the CDR3. Germline values: CDR1 SGHRS, CDR2 YFSETQ.

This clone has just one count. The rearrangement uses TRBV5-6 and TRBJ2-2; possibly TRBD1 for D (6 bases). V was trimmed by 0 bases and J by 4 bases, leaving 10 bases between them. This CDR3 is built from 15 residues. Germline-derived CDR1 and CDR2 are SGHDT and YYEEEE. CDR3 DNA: TGTGCCAGCAGCTTGGCAGGACAGCTCACCGGGGAGCTGTTTTTT. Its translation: CASSLAGQLTGELFF.

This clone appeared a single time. The DNA for the CDR3 is TGCGCCAGCAGCCAAGATGAAACAGCGAACACTGAAGCTTTCTTT. This gives the protein CASSQDETANTEAFF. J is TRBJ1-1 and V is TRBV4-1; no definite D call. CDR1 is MGHRA and CDR2 is YSYEKL in the germline V gene. Trimming removed 0 bases from V and 1 base from J, with 9 bases in between. This CDR3 region has 15 residues.

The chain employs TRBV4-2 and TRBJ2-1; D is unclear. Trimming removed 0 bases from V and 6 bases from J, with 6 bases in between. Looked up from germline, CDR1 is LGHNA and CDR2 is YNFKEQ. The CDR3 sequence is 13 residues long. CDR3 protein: CASSQEGFNEQFF. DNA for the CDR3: TGTGCCAGCAGCCAAGAGGGGTTCAATGAGCAGTTCTTC.

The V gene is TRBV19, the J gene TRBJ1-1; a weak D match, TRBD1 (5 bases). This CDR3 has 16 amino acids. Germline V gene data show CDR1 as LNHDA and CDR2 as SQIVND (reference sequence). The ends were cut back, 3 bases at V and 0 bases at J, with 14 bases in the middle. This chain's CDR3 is CASSMSGGRLNTEAFF. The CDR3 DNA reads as TGTGCCAGTAGTATGTCTGGGGGACGGTTGAACACTGAAGCTTTCTTT.

The CDR3 nucleotides read TGTGCCAGCAGTGGAGAACGTGGGTGGAACACTGAAGCTTTCTTT. It yields the protein CASSGERGWNTEAFF. V is TRBV2 and J is TRBJ1-1; D is unclear. The CDR3 length is 15 residues. Germline-derived CDR1 and CDR2 are SNHLY and FYNNEI. V shed 4 bases and J shed 1 base, with 13 bases lying between them.

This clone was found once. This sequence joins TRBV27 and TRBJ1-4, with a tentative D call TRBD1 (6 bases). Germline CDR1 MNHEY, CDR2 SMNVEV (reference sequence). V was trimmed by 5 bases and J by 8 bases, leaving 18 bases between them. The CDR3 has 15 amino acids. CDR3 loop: CASSPPGGRKEKLFF. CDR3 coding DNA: TGTGCCAGCAGTCCCCCCGGGGGGCGAAAGGAAAAACTGTTTTTT.

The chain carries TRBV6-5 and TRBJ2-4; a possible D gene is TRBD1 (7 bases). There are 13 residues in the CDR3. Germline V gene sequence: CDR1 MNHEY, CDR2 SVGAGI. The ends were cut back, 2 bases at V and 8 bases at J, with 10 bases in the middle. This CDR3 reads CASSYGRGDIQYF. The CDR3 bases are TGTGCCAGCAGTTACGGCAGGGGGGACATTCAGTACTTC.

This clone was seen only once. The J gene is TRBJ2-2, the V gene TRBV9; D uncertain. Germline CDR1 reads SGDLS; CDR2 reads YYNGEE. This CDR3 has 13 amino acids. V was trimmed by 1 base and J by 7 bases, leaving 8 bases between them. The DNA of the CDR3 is TGTGCCAGCAGCGTATCGGTGGACGGGGAGCTGTTTTTT. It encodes CASSVSVDGELFF.

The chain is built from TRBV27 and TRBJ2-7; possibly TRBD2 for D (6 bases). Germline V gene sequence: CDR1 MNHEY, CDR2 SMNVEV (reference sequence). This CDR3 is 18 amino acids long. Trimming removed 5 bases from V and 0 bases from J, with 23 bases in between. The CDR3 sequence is CASSPNGGWVGLSYEQYF. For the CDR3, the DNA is TGTGCCAGCAGTCCCAACGGGGGATGGGTGGGACTCTCCTACGAGCAGTACTTC.

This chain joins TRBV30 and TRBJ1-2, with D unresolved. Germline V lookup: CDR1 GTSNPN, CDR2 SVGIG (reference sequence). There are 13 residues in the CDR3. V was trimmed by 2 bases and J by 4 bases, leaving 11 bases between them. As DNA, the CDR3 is TGTGCCTGGAGTACTGCCGGGTCCTATGGCTACACCTTC. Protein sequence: CAWSTAGSYGYTF.

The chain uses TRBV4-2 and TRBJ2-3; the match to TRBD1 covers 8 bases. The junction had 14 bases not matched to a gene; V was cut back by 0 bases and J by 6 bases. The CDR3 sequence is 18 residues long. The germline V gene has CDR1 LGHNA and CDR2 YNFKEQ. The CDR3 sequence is CASSQETHSGQGLDTQYF. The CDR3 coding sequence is TGTGCCAGCAGCCAAGAAACGCATTCCGGACAGGGACTGGATACGCAGTATTTT.

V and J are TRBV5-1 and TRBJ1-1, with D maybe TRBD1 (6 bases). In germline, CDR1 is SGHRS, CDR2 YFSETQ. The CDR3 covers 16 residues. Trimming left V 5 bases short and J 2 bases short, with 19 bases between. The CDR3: CASSVGQGRGNTEAFF. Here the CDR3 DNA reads TGCGCCAGCAGTGTAGGTCAGGGGCGCGGTAACACTGAAGCTTTCTTT.

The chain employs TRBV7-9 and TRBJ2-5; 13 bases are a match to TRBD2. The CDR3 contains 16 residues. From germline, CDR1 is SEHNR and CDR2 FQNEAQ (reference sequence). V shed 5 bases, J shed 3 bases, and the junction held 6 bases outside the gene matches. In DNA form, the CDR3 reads TGTGCCAGCAGCCCCGGGACTAGCGGGGCGAAAGAGACCCAGTACTTC. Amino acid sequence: CASSPGTSGAKETQYF.